A single sample gave rise to the 18 T cell receptor gamma chains below, sequenced in a study of intestinal T cells in coeliac disease. TRG repertoires were amplified with LymphoTrack primers from 200 ng of biopsy DNA. TCRdb redid clone calling on the multiplex PCR reads using CATT. Here the sample spans 2,000 or so gamma-chain clones, 50% being singletons. Nine to ten formalin-fixed paraffin-embedded scrolls, each 5 µm thick, supplied each case's genomic DNA. The material sequenced was a duodenal biopsy. These TCRs come from a human donor with celiac disease.

This clone came up a few times. The V call is TRGV10, the J call TRGJ1 or TRGJ2. TRGV10 is an ORF, with its function uncertain. There are 12 residues in the CDR3. Germline trimming cut 8 bases from V and 0 bases from J; bases unmatched to any gene: 2. The CDR3: CAAWKNYYKKLF. In DNA form, the CDR3 reads TGTGCTGCGTGGAAGAATTATTATAAGAAACTCTTT.

This clone is large (0.1 to 1%). The rearrangement joins TRGV8 to TRGJP1. Germline assignment: CDR1 VENAVY and CDR2 YDSYNSRV. This CDR3 is 15 amino acids long. The ends lost 1 base at V and 3 bases at J; junction bases unmatched: 5. The CDR3 reads CATWDRGATGWFKIF. In nucleotides, the CDR3 is TGTGCCACCTGGGATAGAGGGGCCACTGGTTGGTTCAAGATATTT.

V is TRGV11 and J is TRGJP2. TRGV11 is given ORF status, its function remaining uncertain. The CDR3 extends over 15 amino acids. Trimming at V came to 7 bases and at J to 12 bases, leaving 17 bases not matched to a gene. CDR3 loop: CACWIRRWVIGIKTF. As DNA, the CDR3 is TGTGCCTGCTGGATCCGGAGGTGGGTGATTGGGATCAAGACGTTT.

The gene calls are TRGV2 and TRGJ1 or TRGJ2. This CDR3 contains 12 residues. Germline V CDR1 and CDR2: EGSNGY, YDSYNSKV. The V gene end was trimmed by 1 base and the J gene end by 12 bases; junction bases not matched to a gene: 9. The CDR3 nucleotides read TGTGCCACCTGGGACGGCAAAGGGGGGAAACTCTTT. Its protein is CATWDGKGGKLF.

This clone showed up just a few times. The chain joins TRGV2 to TRGJP1. After removal of 9 bases from V and 0 bases from J, the junction contained 13 bases not matched to a gene. CDR3 length equals 16 residues. The germline CDR1 and CDR2 sequences are EGSNGY and YDSYNSKV. CDR3 DNA: TGTGCCACCCCAATGGGGGGGAATACCACTGGTTGGTTCAAGATATTT. It codes for CATPMGGNTTGWFKIF.

This clone was seen a handful of times. V is TRGV10 and J is TRGJ1 or TRGJ2. TRGV10 counts as an open reading frame of uncertain function. The CDR3 totals 9 residues. After removal of 8 bases from V and 10 bases from J, the junction contained 3 bases not matched to a gene. CDR3 protein: CAAWAKKLF. For the CDR3, the DNA is TGTGCTGCGTGGGCCAAGAAACTCTTT.

The chain is built from TRGV10 and TRGJ1 or TRGJ2. TRGV10 qualifies as an ORF whose function is uncertain. The trim removed 8 bases at V and 10 bases at J, leaving 15 bases unmatched. The length of the CDR3 is 13 residues. CDR3 loop: CAAWDFWSLKKLF. CDR3 in DNA: TGTGCTGCGTGGGATTTTTGGTCCTTGAAGAAACTCTTT.

The rearrangement links TRGV10 to TRGJP1. TRGV10 is flagged as an ORF with uncertain function. This CDR3 spans 12 amino acids. After removal of 8 bases from V and 10 bases from J, the junction contained 8 bases not matched to a gene. CDR3 in amino acids: CAAWDSPWFKIF. CDR3 nucleotides: TGTGCTGCGTGGGATTCCCCTTGGTTCAAGATATTT.

This clone has a handful of counts. V gene TRGV10 combines with J gene TRGJ1 or TRGJ2. TRGV10 is marked as an open reading frame, function uncertain. With V trimmed by 8 bases and J by 10 bases, 6 bases remained unmatched. CDR3 length equals 10 residues. The CDR3 here is CAAWEFKKLF. The CDR3 DNA reads TGTGCTGCGTGGGAGTTCAAGAAACTCTTT.

V gene TRGV2 combines with J gene TRGJP1. V was pared by 0 bases and J by 7 bases, with 8 bases of the junction left unmatched. Germline-derived CDR1 and CDR2 are EGSNGY and YDSYNSKV. The CDR3 runs 15 residues. This chain's CDR3 is CATWDGLGCGWFKIF. CDR3 nucleotide sequence: TGTGCCACCTGGGACGGGCTTGGGTGTGGTTGGTTCAAGATATTT.

Concerning this clone itself: A clone one base away is much larger, so this may be a read error. Distinct nucleotide sequences in the sample also encode this CDR3. The chain is built from TRGV8 and TRGJP2. Per germline, CDR1 VENAVY and CDR2 YDSYNSRV. The CDR3 has 17 amino acids. CDR3 nucleotides: TGTGCCACCTGGGATAGGCCACCCCAGAGTAGTGATTGGATCAAAACGTTT. Translated, it gives CATWDRPPQSSDWIKTF.

V is TRGV9 and J is TRGJ1 or TRGJ2. In germline, CDR1 is GITISATS, CDR2 ISYDGTV (reference sequence). J lost 7 bases, V lost 0 bases, and 6 bases had no gene match. CDR3 length: 13 amino acids. CDR3 sequence (DNA): TGTGCCTTGTGGGAGGTGGACGAGTATAAGAAACTCTTT. Translating gives CALWEVDEYKKLF.

This clone occurred once. This sequence joins TRGV5P and TRGJP2. TRGV5P has pseudogene status. The CDR3 covers 14 residues. The CDR3 sequence: CATWGSIGDWIKTF. The CDR3 DNA sequence: TGTGCCACCTGGGGCAGCATCGGTGATTGGATCAAGACGTTT.

As regards this clone: This sample also contains other DNA sequences that code for the same CDR3. The rearrangement links TRGV10 to TRGJ1 or TRGJ2. TRGV10 is designated an ORF whose function remains uncertain. This CDR3 is 13 amino acids long. The junction had 8 bases not matched to a gene; V was cut back by 8 bases and J by 3 bases. The CDR3 nucleotides are TGTGCTGCGTGGGACTCCCTTTATTATAAGAAACTCTTT. Translating it yields CAAWDSLYYKKLF.

This clone was seen a handful of times. A much larger clonotype is one base distant, so this may be a read error. The chain links TRGV10 to TRGJP1. TRGV10 is assigned to the ORF class and has an uncertain function. This CDR3 region has 11 residues. V lost 8 bases and J lost 11; bases outside the gene matches: 6. CDR3 sequence reads: CAAWPKWFKIF. CDR3 nucleotide sequence: TGTGCTGCGTGGCCTAAGTGGTTCAAGATATTT.

The rearrangement links TRGV10 to TRGJP1. TRGV10 is recorded as an ORF, its role being uncertain. V shed 8 bases, J shed 3 bases, and the junction held 7 bases outside the gene matches. The CDR3 has 14 amino acids. The CDR3 DNA reads TGTGCTGCGTGGGGATTCCCCACTGGTTGGTTCAAGATATTT. Protein: CAAWGFPTGWFKIF.

Comment on this clone: This clone may be a read error of a much larger clone one base away. The chain carries TRGV9 and TRGJ1 or TRGJ2. The germline V gene has CDR1 GITISATS and CDR2 ISYDGTV (reference sequence). This CDR3 contains 17 residues. CDR3 in DNA: TGTGCCTCGTGGGAGGGCCCTCCGGGAATTATTATTCACAAGAAACTCTTT. The encoded protein is CASWEGPPGIIIHKKLF.

In this sample, this clone is hyperexpanded. Other DNA sequences in the sample encode the same CDR3. V usage is TRGV8 and J usage is TRGJP2. The ends lost 5 bases at V and 3 bases at J; junction bases unmatched: 3. Germline CDR1 is VENAVY and CDR2 is YDSYNSRV. The CDR3 covers 13 residues. CDR3 in amino acids: CATWGRSDWIKTF. The CDR3, as DNA: TGTGCCACCTGGGGGCGTAGTGATTGGATCAAGACGTTT.